This TCR beta chain was sequenced for a study of blood T cell repertoires in COVID-19. The overall study: Researchers got acute and convalescent COVID-19 samples from the United States, Italy and Spain. The analysed material was cDNA or gDNA that came from T cells, B-cell-depleted T cells, or PBMCs.

Trimming removed 2 bases from V and 10 bases from J, with 11 bases in between. The CDR3 has 12 residues. Per germline, CDR1 MNHEY and CDR2 SVGEGT. This clone was seen more than once but under ten times. Original analysis: The assay estimated nucleated cells by amplifying reference gene primers. Measured with immunoSEQ multiplex PCR; TCRdb has only the in-frame clones, and not every one. V and J calls and clone size are as listed in that table; D and trimming were resolved from the DNA. The sample comprises fewer than 80,000 clones, around 80% of which are singletons, and over 7.5% rests with the top ten.

Material for sequencing was peripheral blood. J is TRBJ1-1 and V is TRBV6-2 or TRBV6-3; D might be TRBD1 (5 bases). The TCR sequence derives from a woman aged 80 or older with acute or convalescent COVID-19. In DNA, the CDR3 is TGTGCCAGCAGTTACCTCGGGGGAACAGCTTTCTTT. The encoded protein is CASSYLGGTAFF.